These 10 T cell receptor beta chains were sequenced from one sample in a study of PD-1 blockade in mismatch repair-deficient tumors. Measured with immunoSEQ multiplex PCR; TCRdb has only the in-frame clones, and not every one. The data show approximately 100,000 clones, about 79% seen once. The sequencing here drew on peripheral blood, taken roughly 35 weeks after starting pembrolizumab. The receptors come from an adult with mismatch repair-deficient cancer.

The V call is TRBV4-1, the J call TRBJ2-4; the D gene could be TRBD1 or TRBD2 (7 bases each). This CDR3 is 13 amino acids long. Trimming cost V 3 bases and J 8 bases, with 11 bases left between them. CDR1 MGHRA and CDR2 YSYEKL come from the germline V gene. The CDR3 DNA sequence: TGCGCCAGCAGCCACAGGGGGGGTGACATTCAGTACTTC. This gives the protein CASSHRGGDIQYF.

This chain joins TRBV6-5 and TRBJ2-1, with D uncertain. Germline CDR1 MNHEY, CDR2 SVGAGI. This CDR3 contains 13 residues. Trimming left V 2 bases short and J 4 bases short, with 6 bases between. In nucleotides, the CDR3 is TGTGCCAGCAGTTACGTAGGGTACAATGAGCAGTTCTTC. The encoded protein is CASSYVGYNEQFF.

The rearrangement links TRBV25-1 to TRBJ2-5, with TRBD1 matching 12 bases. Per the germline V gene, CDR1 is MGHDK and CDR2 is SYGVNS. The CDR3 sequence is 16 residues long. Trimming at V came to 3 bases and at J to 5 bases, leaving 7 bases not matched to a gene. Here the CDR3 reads CASSDRGTGGKETQYF. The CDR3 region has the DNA TGTGCCAGCAGTGACCGGGGGACAGGGGGCAAGGAGACCCAGTACTTC.

Here the CDR3 reads CASSLSLLDGYTF. The CDR3 DNA is TGTGCCAGCAGCTTGAGCTTACTCGATGGCTACACCTTC. V is TRBV5-4 and J is TRBJ1-2, with unresolved D. The CDR3 extends over 13 amino acids. CDR1 is SGHNT, CDR2 YYREEE, per germline (reference sequence). V lost 1 base and J lost 6, with 10 bases in between. Full variable domain (remainder filled in from reference TRBV5-4 and TRBJ1-2): ETGVTQSPTHLIKTRGQQVTLRCSSQSGHNTVSWYQQALGQGPQFIFQYYREEENGRGNFPPRFSGLQFPNYSSELNVNALELDDSALYLCASSLSLLDGYTFGSGTRLTVV.

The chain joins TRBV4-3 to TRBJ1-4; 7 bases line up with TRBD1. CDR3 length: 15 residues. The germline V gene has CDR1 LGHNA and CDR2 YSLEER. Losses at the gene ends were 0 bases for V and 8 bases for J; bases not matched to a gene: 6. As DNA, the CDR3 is TGCGCCAGCAGCCAAGAGAGGAGGACAGGCGAAAAACTGTTTTTT. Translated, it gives CASSQERRTGEKLFF.

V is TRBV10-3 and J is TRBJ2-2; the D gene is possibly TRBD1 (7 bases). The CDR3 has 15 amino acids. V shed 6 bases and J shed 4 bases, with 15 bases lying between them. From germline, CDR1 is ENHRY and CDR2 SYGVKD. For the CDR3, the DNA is TGTGCCATCAGCGCTAACAGGGGAGGCACCGGGGAGCTGTTTTTT. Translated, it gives CAISANRGGTGELFF.

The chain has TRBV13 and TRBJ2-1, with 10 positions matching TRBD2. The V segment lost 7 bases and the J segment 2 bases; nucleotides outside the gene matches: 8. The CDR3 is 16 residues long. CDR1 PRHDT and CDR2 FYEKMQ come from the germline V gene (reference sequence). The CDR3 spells CASIRLGLAAYNEQFF. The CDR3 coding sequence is TGTGCCAGCATCCGATTAGGACTAGCGGCCTACAATGAGCAGTTCTTC.

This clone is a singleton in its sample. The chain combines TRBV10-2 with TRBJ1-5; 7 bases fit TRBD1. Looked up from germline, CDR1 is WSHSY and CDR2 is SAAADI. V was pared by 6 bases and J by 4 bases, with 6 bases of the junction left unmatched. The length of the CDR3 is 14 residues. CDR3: CASRPGQINQPQHF. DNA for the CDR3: TGCGCCAGCAGACCGGGACAGATAAATCAGCCCCAGCATTTT.

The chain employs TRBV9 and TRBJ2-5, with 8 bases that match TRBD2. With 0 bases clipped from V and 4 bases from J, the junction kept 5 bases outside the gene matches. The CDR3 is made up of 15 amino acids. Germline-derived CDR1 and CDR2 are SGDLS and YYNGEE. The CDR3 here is CASSVAAGGLETQYF. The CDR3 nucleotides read TGTGCCAGCAGCGTAGCTGCGGGAGGATTAGAGACCCAGTACTTC.

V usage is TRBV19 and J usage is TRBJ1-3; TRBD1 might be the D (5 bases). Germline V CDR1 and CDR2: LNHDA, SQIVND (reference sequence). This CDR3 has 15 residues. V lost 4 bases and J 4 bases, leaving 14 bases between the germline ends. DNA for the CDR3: TGTGCCAGTAGTAAGTTCGACAGCGGCGGAAACACCATATATTTT. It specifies CASSKFDSGGNTIYF.